The 7 T cell receptor beta chains in this list originate from one sample, sequenced in a study of human T cells and chemical hapten exposure. Time point reported: pre-sensitization, week 0. Documented treatment: therapeutic diphenylcyclopropenone sensitization with weekly scalp DPC. TCRdb reprocessed the RACE reads via MiXCR and lists one record per CDR3 protein. The top ten hold roughly 1.5% of the sample, which has roughly 110,000 distinct CDR3 sequences, 10% to 15% seen once. The sequences come from whole blood, collected in connection with sensitization to the hapten diphenylcyclopropenone (DPC). All receptors derive from a woman between 50 and 59 years old with alopecia areata. Some clones in this sample may be carry-over from other donors' samples.

A few counts support this clonotype. The V and J genes are TRBV11-2 and TRBJ1-3; no reliable D call. In germline, CDR1 is SGHAT, CDR2 FQNNGV. Trimming removed 5 bases from V and 4 bases from J, with 12 bases in between. The CDR3 totals 14 residues. The CDR3 bases are TGTGCCAGCAGCCAGTCCTTGGTCGGAAACACCATATATTTT. Protein product: CASSQSLVGNTIYF.

V usage is TRBV6-5 and J usage is TRBJ2-2, with a possible D match to TRBD1 (6 bases). This CDR3 is 15 amino acids long. V gave up 7 bases and J gave up 1 base, with 13 bases separating them. Germline V gene sequence: CDR1 MNHEY, CDR2 SVGAGI. DNA of the CDR3: TGTGCCAGCACCCCTCGGACAGAGAACACCGGGGAGCTGTTTTTT. Amino acids: CASTPRTENTGELFF.

DNA of the CDR3: TGTGCCATCTCCGGTGGGGGCGAGCAGTACTTC. Protein: CAISGGGEQYF. The chain links TRBV6-2 or TRBV6-3 to TRBJ2-7; D may correspond to TRBD1 or TRBD2 (5 bases each). CDR1 is MNHEY, CDR2 SVGEGT, per germline. V was cut by 10 bases and J by 6 bases, with 13 bases left in between. The CDR3 contains 11 residues.

CDR3 nucleotide sequence: TGTGCCAGCAGCTTGGGACAGGGAGAGACCCAGTACTTC. Its translation: CASSLGQGETQYF. The chain employs TRBV7-2 and TRBJ2-5; 9 bases agree with TRBD1. J gave up 4 bases and V 3 bases, and 0 bases lay outside the gene matches. The CDR3 is 13 amino acids. The V gene's germline CDR1 is SGHTA and CDR2 FQGNSA.

The chain combines TRBV20-1 with TRBJ1-5, with D uncertain. Trimming took 7 bases from V and 4 from J, leaving 14 bases between them. Germline V gene sequence: CDR1 DFQATT, CDR2 SNEGSKA (reference sequence). The CDR3 spans 13 residues. Here the CDR3 reads CSVHTDLNQPQHF. CDR3 DNA sequence: TGCAGTGTCCACACGGACCTAAATCAGCCCCAGCATTTT.

This clonotype was found a few times. This chain uses TRBV6-6 with TRBJ1-6, with a possible D match to TRBD1 (6 bases). V lost 5 bases to trimming and J lost 7 bases, with 18 bases between them. This CDR3 contains 16 residues. Germline V gives CDR1 MNHNY, CDR2 SVGAGI (reference sequence). In DNA, the CDR3 is TGTGCCAGCAGTCCCGAAGGGGGGACCTCAAATTCACCCCTCCACTTT. Translated: CASSPEGGTSNSPLHF.

This sequence joins TRBV28 and TRBJ2-5; D is ambiguous. The CDR3 loop spans 12 amino acids. Between the trimmed V and J ends, which lost 5 bases and 4 bases, there was a span of 8 bases. From germline, CDR1 is MDHEN and CDR2 SYDVKM. CDR3 DNA sequence: TGTGCCAGCAGTCTACAGCGAGAGACCCAGTACTTC. Translating gives CASSLQRETQYF.